This TCR beta chain was obtained from a study of blood T cell repertoires in COVID-19. There are a few counts of this clone. Germline CDR1 reads KGHSH; CDR2 reads LQKENI. This CDR3 spans 15 amino acids. Trimming took off 3 bases at V and 8 bases at J, with 16 bases between the two ends. The table came from immunoSEQ multiplex PCR; TCRdb's copy has only in-frame clones and leaves some out. The data hold a few hundred thousand clones, with around 84% observed a single time. This receptor was taken from a woman in her 50s who had recovered from COVID-19. The V call is TRBV18, the J call TRBJ1-4, with D possibly being TRBD1 (6 bases). The material sequenced was PBMCs or T cells enriched from blood (not recorded which). Here the CDR3 reads CASSPMTGTNEKLFF. For the CDR3, the DNA is TGTGCCAGCTCACCGATGACCGGGACAAACGAAAAACTGTTTTTT.